The 21 T cell receptor beta chains below come from one sample, sequenced in a study of cytomegalovirus exposure and HLA in healthy donors. 60 Vbeta and 13 Jbeta primers were used in PCR. Data came from immunoSEQ multiplex PCR; TCRdb stores just in-frame clones and leaves some out. The table has a few hundred thousand clones, 65% to 80% seen once. What was sequenced was PBMCs. The receptor set was obtained from a man aged 40-49 years in good health and CMV-seronegative.

This chain connects TRBV5-6 to TRBJ2-1; possible D gene TRBD2, 6 bases. CDR3 length: 16 residues. The germline gives CDR1 SGHDT, CDR2 YYEEEE. Trimming removed 0 bases at V and 0 bases at J, with 10 bases between. The CDR3 sequence: CASSLGGTASYNEQFF. The CDR3 region has the DNA TGTGCCAGCAGCTTGGGGGGGACTGCCTCCTACAATGAGCAGTTCTTC.

This chain uses TRBV29-1 with TRBJ2-1; 10 positions agree with TRBD2. The germline V gene encodes CDR1 SQVTM and CDR2 ANQGSEA. After removal of 7 bases from V and 3 bases from J, the junction contained 12 bases not matched to a gene. This CDR3 has 16 residues. The chain's CDR3 is CSANTPSGSIYNEQFF. The DNA for the CDR3 is TGCAGCGCCAACACCCCTAGCGGGAGTATCTACAATGAGCAGTTCTTC.

This clone has a single count. The chain combines TRBV14 with TRBJ1-1; 8 bases are shared with TRBD1. CDR1 and CDR2 (germline): SGHDN, FVKESK. With 3 bases clipped from V and 0 bases from J, the junction kept 9 bases outside the gene matches. This CDR3 is built from 17 residues. The CDR3 nucleotides read TGTGCCAGCAGCCAGAGACAGGGGCCCATGATGAACACTGAAGCTTTCTTT. Protein sequence: CASSQRQGPMMNTEAFF.

The chain joins TRBV7-2 to TRBJ2-1, with 8 bases lining up with TRBD1. CDR3 length: 15 amino acids. The germline V gene encodes CDR1 SGHTA and CDR2 FQGNSA. Germline trimming cut 2 bases from V and 8 bases from J; bases unmatched to any gene: 8. The CDR3 here is CASSLSQGAVYEQFF. For the CDR3, the DNA is TGTGCCAGCAGCTTATCCCAGGGGGCTGTATATGAGCAGTTCTTC.

The gene calls are TRBV29-1 and TRBJ2-3; no clear D. The V and J ends lost 6 bases and 3 bases respectively, with 13 bases between them. The CDR3 sequence is 13 residues long. Looked up from germline, CDR1 is SQVTM and CDR2 is ANQGSEA. The DNA of the CDR3 is TGCAGCGTGCCCCGCGGTCGTACAGATACGCAGTATTTT. Residues: CSVPRGRTDTQYF.

The chain joins TRBV7-2 to TRBJ2-1; TRBD2 matches at 10 bases. Germline V gene lookup returns CDR1 SGHTA and CDR2 FQGNSA. The CDR3 spans 16 residues. The J segment lost 6 bases and the V segment lost 5 bases, leaving 10 bases of the junction unmatched. CDR3 sequence reads: CASSPSSGSWSNEQFF. CDR3 nucleotide sequence: TGTGCCAGCAGCCCATCTAGCGGGAGTTGGTCCAATGAGCAGTTCTTC.

The chain combines TRBV7-3 with TRBJ1-1; a weak D match, TRBD1 (5 bases). Trimming removed 1 base at V and 2 bases at J, with 11 bases between. Germline CDR1 reads SGHTA; CDR2 reads FQGTGA. The CDR3 has 15 amino acids. The CDR3 coding sequence is TGTGCCAGCAGCTTAAATGGGGGGGGAAACACTGAAGCTTTCTTT. Its translation: CASSLNGGGNTEAFF. Supplemented by reference TRBV7-3 and TRBJ1-1, the full variable domain reads GAGVSQTPSNKVTEKGKYVELRCDPISGHTALYWYRQSLGQGPEFLIYFQGTGAADDSGLPNDRFFAVRPEGSVSTLKIQRTERGDSAVYLCASSLNGGGNTEAFFGQGTRLTVV.

DNA of the CDR3: TGTGCCAGCAGCGTAGCTGGACAGGGGACGGGAAACACCATATATTTT. Translating gives CASSVAGQGTGNTIYF. The chain uses TRBV9 and TRBJ1-3, with 9 bases fitting TRBD1. V trimming: 0 bases; J trimming: 4 bases; junction bases outside the gene matches: 5. Looked up from germline, CDR1 is SGDLS and CDR2 is YYNGEE. CDR3 size: 16 residues.

The chain links TRBV10-3 to TRBJ2-3, with TRBD2 identical over 7 bases. This CDR3 has 16 amino acids. The V segment lost 0 bases and the J segment 7 bases; nucleotides outside the gene matches: 10. From germline, CDR1 is ENHRY and CDR2 SYGVKD. The CDR3 sequence: CAISESEGGPGNTQYF. CDR3 bases: TGTGCCATCAGTGAGTCTGAGGGAGGGCCCGGAAATACGCAGTATTTT.

The chain has TRBV2 and TRBJ2-7, with D perhaps matching TRBD2 (5 bases). Trimming pared 5 bases from V and 6 bases from J, leaving 20 bases between. The CDR3 runs to 15 residues. Germline V CDR1 and CDR2: SNHLY, FYNNEI. As DNA, the CDR3 is TGTGCCAGCAGTAAGGGAGAAGTTCTGCCCGGCGAGCAGTACTTC. Translation gives CASSKGEVLPGEQYF.

J is TRBJ1-6 and V is TRBV7-3, with D maybe TRBD1 (6 bases). Trimming took 2 bases from V and 8 from J, leaving 13 bases between them. This CDR3 is 15 amino acids long. Germline V gene data show CDR1 as SGHTA and CDR2 as FQGTGA. As DNA, the CDR3 is TGTGCCAGCAGCTTAGACAGGACGAGTGATTCACCCCTCCACTTT. It translates to CASSLDRTSDSPLHF. Full variable domain (outside the CDR3, taken from reference TRBV7-3 and TRBJ1-6): GAGVSQTPSNKVTEKGKYVELRCDPISGHTALYWYRQSLGQGPEFLIYFQGTGAADDSGLPNDRFFAVRPEGSVSTLKIQRTERGDSAVYLCASSLDRTSDSPLHFGNGTRLTVT.

The V and J genes are TRBV6-5 and TRBJ2-1, with TRBD1 as a possible D gene (6 bases). Germline CDR1 MNHEY, CDR2 SVGAGI. V shed 0 bases and J shed 10 bases, with 16 bases lying between them. The CDR3 extends over 15 amino acids. CDR3 protein: CASSYSFGTPGEQFF. CDR3 in DNA: TGTGCCAGCAGTTACTCATTCGGGACACCAGGGGAGCAGTTCTTC.

This clone showed up just a few times. This chain connects TRBV4-2 to TRBJ1-6; no reliable D call. Per the germline V gene, CDR1 is LGHNA and CDR2 is YNFKEQ. The ends were cut back, 0 bases at V and 10 bases at J, with 13 bases in the middle. The CDR3 has 15 residues. The CDR3 here is CASSQEWESRSPLHF. CDR3 sequence (DNA): TGTGCCAGCAGCCAAGAATGGGAGTCGAGGTCACCCCTCCACTTT.

The V call is TRBV19, the J call TRBJ1-1; D is uncertain. V dropped 2 bases and J dropped 1 base, with 8 bases sitting between them. The length of the CDR3 is 14 residues. Germline lookup yields CDR1 LNHDA and CDR2 SQIVND (reference sequence). CDR3 DNA: TGTGCCAGTAGTATACGTGGCCAGAACACTGAAGCTTTCTTT. Residues: CASSIRGQNTEAFF.

The CDR3 DNA reads TGTGCCAGCAGCCCGTTAGGGGGACCTGAAGCTTTCTTT. Amino acid sequence: CASSPLGGPEAFF. The V call is TRBV4-2, the J call TRBJ1-1; D might be TRBD1 (6 bases). Per the germline V gene, CDR1 is LGHNA and CDR2 is YNFKEQ. V lost 4 bases, J lost 6 bases, and 12 bases lay in between. The CDR3 runs to 13 residues.

The chain couples TRBV5-4 to TRBJ1-1; 8 nucleotides line up with TRBD1. Looked up from germline, CDR1 is SGHNT and CDR2 is YYREEE (reference sequence). The CDR3 is 14 residues long. The ends lost 5 bases at V and 0 bases at J; junction bases unmatched: 3. The CDR3 region is CASREDRVNTEAFF. CDR3 nucleotides: TGTGCCAGCAGGGAGGACAGGGTGAACACTGAAGCTTTCTTT.

The chain links TRBV27 to TRBJ2-2; D is possibly TRBD1 (5 bases). Germline CDR1 reads MNHEY; CDR2 reads SMNVEV (reference sequence). The CDR3 is 19 amino acids. Trimming pared 0 bases from V and 2 bases from J, leaving 19 bases between. CDR3 amino acids: CASSLSAGYGWFNTGELFF. The DNA for the CDR3 is TGTGCCAGCAGTTTATCGGCAGGGTACGGGTGGTTTAACACCGGGGAGCTGTTTTTT.

CDR3 sequence reads: CSVRGMNTEAFF. CDR3 DNA sequence: TGCAGCGTCCGGGGTATGAACACTGAAGCTTTCTTT. The chain combines TRBV29-1 with TRBJ1-1; D unclear. The CDR3 consists of 12 residues. With 6 bases removed from V and 0 bases from J, the gap between germline ends came to 8 bases. The germline V gene has CDR1 SQVTM and CDR2 ANQGSEA. The whole variable domain, remainder taken from reference TRBV29-1 and TRBJ1-1, is SAVISQKPSRDICQRGTSLTIQCQVDSQVTMMFWYRQQPGQSLTLIATANQGSEATYESGFVIDKFPISRPNLTFSTLTVSNMSPEDSSIYLCSVRGMNTEAFFGQGTRLTVV.

The V gene is TRBV28, the J gene TRBJ2-7; 12 bases fit TRBD2. Germline loops: CDR1 MDHEN, CDR2 SYDVKM. Trimming cost V 5 bases and J 1 base; bases outside gene matches: 6. The CDR3 runs 16 residues. This chain's CDR3 is CASSLYGLAGSYEQYF. CDR3 nucleotide sequence: TGTGCCAGCAGTCTATACGGACTAGCGGGATCCTACGAGCAGTACTTC.

The chain recombines TRBV13 with TRBJ2-7; TRBD2 aligns across 9 bases. Germline lookup yields CDR1 PRHDT and CDR2 FYEKMQ (reference sequence). J gave up 0 bases and V 5 bases, and 5 bases lay outside the gene matches. The length of the CDR3 is 15 residues. This CDR3 is CASSPGTSSSYEQYF. The DNA for the CDR3 is TGTGCCAGCAGCCCAGGGACTAGCAGCTCCTACGAGCAGTACTTC.

The CDR3 nucleotides are TGTGCCAGCTCACCGCCGGGGGTCAGGACTGAAGCTTTCTTT. Translated, it gives CASSPPGVRTEAFF. The V gene is TRBV18, the J gene TRBJ1-1; a weak D match, TRBD1 (5 bases). The CDR3 totals 14 residues. Germline V gives CDR1 KGHSH, CDR2 LQKENI. V was cut by 3 bases and J by 5 bases, with 13 bases left in between.